This T cell receptor (beta chain) was found in a study of CD8+ T cells in alopecia areata. Study observations and caveats: The study found TCR sharing across patients less clear than in mice, possibly for HLA reasons.

Per germline, CDR1 MNHEY and CDR2 SMNVEV (reference sequence). The CDR3 is made up of 15 amino acids. Trimming at V came to 5 bases and at J to 7 bases, leaving 10 bases not matched to a gene. To note about this clone: The antigen is unknown.

Extraction of RNA preceded its reverse transcription into cDNA, which served as the sequencing template. Generated by immunoSEQ multiplex PCR, the TCRdb table keeps only in-frame clones and is missing some. Among some 170,000 clones listed, 59% were seen once. The sequencing here drew on CD4+ T cells sorted from blood, taken at week 0. The receptor was isolated from a human donor with alopecia areata. The gene calls are TRBV27 and TRBJ1-4; 7 bases are a match to TRBD1. For the CDR3, the DNA is TGTGCCAGCAGTAACCGACAGGGTGCTGGTGAAAAACTGTTTTTT. Translating gives CASSNRQGAGEKLFF.